One sample yielded the 9 T cell receptor beta chains listed below, sequenced in a study of cytomegalovirus exposure and HLA in healthy donors. The repertoire was sequenced with immunoSEQ multiplex PCR; TCRdb's copy has only in-frame clones and lacks some. The repertoire holds some 140,000 clones, with 80% to 90% as singletons. Material: PBMCs. The source is a man aged 18-30 years in good health and CMV-seronegative.

The V and J genes are TRBV11-1 and TRBJ2-7, with 8 bases fitting TRBD2. Germline CDR1 SGHAT, CDR2 FQDESV (reference sequence). Losses at the gene ends were 4 bases for V and 10 bases for J; bases not matched to a gene: 9. The CDR3 sequence is 13 residues long. CDR3 coding DNA: TGTGCCAGCAGCTCCCTAGCGGGCCCCGGTCAGTACTTC. Amino acids: CASSSLAGPGQYF.

The chain recombines TRBV2 with TRBJ1-6; D may be TRBD1 (5 bases). There are 21 residues in the CDR3. Germline CDR1 reads SNHLY; CDR2 reads FYNNEI. Trimming took 6 bases from V and 0 from J, leaving 27 bases between them. CDR3 in amino acids: CASRTPVPARAKSSYNSPLHF. In nucleotides, the CDR3 is TGTGCCAGCAGGACCCCTGTCCCGGCCAGGGCGAAAAGCTCCTATAATTCACCCCTCCACTTT.

V usage is TRBV27 and J usage is TRBJ1-2; possible D gene TRBD1, 6 bases. The CDR3 runs 15 residues. V was clipped by 5 bases and J by 5 bases, with 18 bases between them. Germline-derived CDR1 and CDR2 are MNHEY and SMNVEV (reference sequence). The CDR3 protein is CASSPVVDRRYGYTF. CDR3 bases: TGTGCCAGCAGTCCGGTTGTTGACAGGCGGTATGGCTACACCTTC.

The CDR3 bases are TGTGCCAGCAGTGAGACCCGGGACAGGGGGCTGGAGACCCAGTACTTC. Protein: CASSETRDRGLETQYF. The genes are TRBV6-1 and TRBJ2-5, with 12 bases aligning to TRBD1. The CDR3 is 16 amino acids. Germline V gene lookup returns CDR1 MNHNS and CDR2 SASEGT. V lost 3 bases and J lost 5; bases outside the gene matches: 7.

The J gene is TRBJ2-7, the V gene TRBV4-1, with TRBD2 matching 10 bases. Germline assignment: CDR1 MGHRA and CDR2 YSYEKL. The junction had 3 bases not matched to a gene; V was cut back by 4 bases and J by 0 bases. This CDR3 is 15 amino acids long. CDR3 region: CASSPGLAISYEQYF. The CDR3 coding sequence is TGCGCCAGCAGCCCGGGACTAGCGATCTCCTACGAGCAGTACTTC.

The table lists this clone with a count of one. For the CDR3, the DNA is TGCGCCAGCAGAGCGGGAGGGCCGAACTACGAGCAGTACTTC. Translating it yields CASRAGGPNYEQYF. The V call is TRBV5-1, the J call TRBJ2-5; 10 bases are shared with TRBD2. The J call may be faulty, since TRBJ2-7 better matches the DNA end. Germline V gives CDR1 SGHRS, CDR2 YFSETQ. This CDR3 has 14 amino acids.

V is TRBV28 and J is TRBJ1-1, with 9 bases lining up with TRBD1. The V segment lost 4 bases and the J segment 3 bases; nucleotides outside the gene matches: 12. This CDR3 is built from 17 residues. The germline CDR1 and CDR2 sequences are MDHEN and SYDVKM. The CDR3 DNA reads TGTGCCAGCAGTTCCGGGACAGGGTTACTCCATGACACTGAAGCTTTCTTT. Protein: CASSSGTGLLHDTEAFF. Complete variable domain (other parts from reference TRBV28 and TRBJ1-1): DVKVTQSSRYLVKRTGEKVFLECVQDMDHENMFWYRQDPGLGLRLIYFSYDVKMKEKGDIPEGYSVSREKKERFSLILESASTNQTSMYLCASSSGTGLLHDTEAFFGQGTRLTVV.

The J gene is TRBJ2-5, the V gene TRBV11-2; D remains ambiguous. The germline gives CDR1 SGHAT, CDR2 FQNNGV. CDR3 length: 12 amino acids. V gave up 5 bases and J gave up 5 bases, with 9 bases separating them. CDR3 nucleotide sequence: TGTGCCAGCAGCCCCCTTCTGGAGACCCAGTACTTC. It translates to CASSPLLETQYF. Using reference TRBV11-2 and TRBJ2-5 for the parts outside the CDR3, the full variable domain is EAGVAQSPRYKIIEKRQSVAFWCNPISGHATLYWYQQILGQGPKLLIQFQNNGVVDDSQLPKDRFSAERLKGVDSTLKIQPAKLEDSAVYLCASSPLLETQYFGPGTRLLVL.

The chain is built from TRBV18 and TRBJ2-5; D unresolved. Germline CDR1 and CDR2: KGHSH and LQKENI. V was cut by 3 bases and J by 3 bases, with 2 bases left in between. The CDR3 length is 11 residues. The CDR3 here is CASSPKETQYF. In nucleotides, the CDR3 is TGTGCCAGCTCACCTAAAGAGACCCAGTACTTC.